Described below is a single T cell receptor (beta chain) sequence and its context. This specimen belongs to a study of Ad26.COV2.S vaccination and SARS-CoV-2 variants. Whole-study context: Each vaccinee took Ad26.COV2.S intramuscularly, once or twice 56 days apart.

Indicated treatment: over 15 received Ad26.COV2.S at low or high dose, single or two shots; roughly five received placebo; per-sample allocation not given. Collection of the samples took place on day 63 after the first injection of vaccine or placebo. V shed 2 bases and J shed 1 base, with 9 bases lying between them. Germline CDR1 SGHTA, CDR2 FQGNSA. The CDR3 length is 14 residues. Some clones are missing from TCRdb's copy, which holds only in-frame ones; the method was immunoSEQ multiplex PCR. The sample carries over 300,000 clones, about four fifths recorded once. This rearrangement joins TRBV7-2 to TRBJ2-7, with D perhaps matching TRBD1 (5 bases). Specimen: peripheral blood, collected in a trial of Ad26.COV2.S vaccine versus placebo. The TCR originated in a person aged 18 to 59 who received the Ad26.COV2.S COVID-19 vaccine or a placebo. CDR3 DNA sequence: TGTGCCAGCAGCTTACAAGGGGAATCCTACGAGCAGTACTTC. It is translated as CASSLQGESYEQYF.